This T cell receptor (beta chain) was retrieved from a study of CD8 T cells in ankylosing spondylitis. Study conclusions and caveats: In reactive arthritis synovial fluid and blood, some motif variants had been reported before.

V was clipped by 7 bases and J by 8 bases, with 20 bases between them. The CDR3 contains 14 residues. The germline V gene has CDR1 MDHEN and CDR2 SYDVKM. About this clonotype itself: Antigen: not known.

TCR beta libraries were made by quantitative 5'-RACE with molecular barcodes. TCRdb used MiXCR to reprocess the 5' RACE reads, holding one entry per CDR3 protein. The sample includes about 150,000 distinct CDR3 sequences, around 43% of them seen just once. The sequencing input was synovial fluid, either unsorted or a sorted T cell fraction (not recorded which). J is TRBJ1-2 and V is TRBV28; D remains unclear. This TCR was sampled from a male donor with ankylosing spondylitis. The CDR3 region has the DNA TGTGCCAGCAACATAAATTGGGGAGAGAGGGGCTACACCTTC. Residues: CASNINWGERGYTF.